The 16 T cell receptor beta chains below were found in one sample sequenced in a study of control samples from healthy donors and cancer patients. Method: immunoSEQ multiplex PCR; TCRdb's copy keeps in-frame clones and lacks some. The data contain 25,000 to 30,000 clones, about 86% of them seen just once; the ten biggest clones take up more than 1.5%. The sequenced sample consisted of PBMCs. The receptors were sampled from a woman aged 40 to 50 with lung cancer.

The rearrangement links TRBV3-1 (or the pseudogene TRBV3-2) to TRBJ1-1; no firm D call. There are 13 residues in the CDR3. The V gene's germline CDR1 is LGHDT and CDR2 YNNKEL (reference sequence). Trimming stripped 8 bases from V and 4 bases from J, with 14 bases between. This chain's CDR3 is CASCPGSRTEAFF. DNA for the CDR3: TGTGCCAGCTGTCCCGGCAGTCGCACTGAAGCTTTCTTT.

The chain couples TRBV10-3 to TRBJ2-3, with 9 bases fitting TRBD2. The CDR3 is 16 amino acids. Trimming cost V 4 bases and J 2 bases; bases outside gene matches: 7. Germline V gene sequence: CDR1 ENHRY, CDR2 SYGVKD. The CDR3 is CAISGAGGLPTDTQYF. The CDR3 DNA reads TGTGCCATCAGTGGAGCGGGGGGACTTCCCACAGATACGCAGTATTTT.

The chain combines TRBV13 with TRBJ2-3; weak D call: TRBD2 (6 bases). The CDR3 has 16 residues. V was pared by 4 bases and J by 5 bases, with 19 bases between. Germline assignment: CDR1 PRHDT and CDR2 FYEKMQ (reference sequence). The CDR3 DNA follows: TGTGCCAGCAGCTCGGCCTCGGGGGAGAGAGGAGATACGCAGTATTTT. It translates to CASSSASGERGDTQYF.

The chain uses TRBV5-1 and TRBJ1-3; D is undetermined. This CDR3 region has 15 residues. Trimming took off 4 bases at V and 0 bases at J, with 11 bases between the two ends. CDR1 and CDR2 from the germline V gene are SGHRS and YFSETQ. CDR3 loop: CASSDTGYSGNTIYF. The CDR3 DNA follows: TGCGCCAGCAGCGACACGGGTTACTCTGGAAACACCATATATTTT.

CDR3 sequence: CASNIRWGQGGGEQYF. Written as DNA, the CDR3 is TGTGCCAGTAACATTCGATGGGGACAGGGAGGAGGCGAGCAGTACTTC. The chain joins TRBV19 to TRBJ2-7; 9 bases are shared with TRBD1. After removal of 7 bases from V and 6 bases from J, the junction contained 16 bases not matched to a gene. Per germline, CDR1 LNHDA and CDR2 SQIVND (reference sequence). The CDR3 contains 16 residues.

The chain combines TRBV28 with TRBJ1-2, with D tentatively TRBD1 (5 bases). Trimming removed 3 bases from V and 4 bases from J, with 15 bases in between. CDR1 is MDHEN, CDR2 SYDVKM, per germline. This CDR3 is built from 15 residues. The CDR3 loop reads CASSLRDRTGYGYTF. The CDR3 DNA reads as TGTGCCAGCAGTTTGCGGGACCGTACGGGCTATGGCTACACCTTC.

The chain combines TRBV6-6 with TRBJ1-2; no definite D call. Trimming removed 0 bases from V and 2 bases from J, with 10 bases in between. The CDR3 has 15 residues. Germline assignment: CDR1 MNHNY and CDR2 SVGAGI (reference sequence). This chain's CDR3 is CASSYSREENYGYTF. The CDR3 nucleotides are TGTGCCAGCAGTTACTCGCGGGAAGAGAACTATGGCTACACCTTC.

This chain uses TRBV28 with TRBJ1-5, with unresolved D. Per the germline V gene, CDR1 is MDHEN and CDR2 is SYDVKM. The CDR3 is 12 residues long. Trimming pared 4 bases from V and 9 bases from J, leaving 10 bases between. The DNA of the CDR3 is TGTGCCAGCAGTTCTCAGACGCGGCCCCAGCATTTT. Its translation is CASSSQTRPQHF.

This clone turned up a few times. The rearrangement links TRBV5-1 to TRBJ1-1; a possible D gene is TRBD1 (5 bases). Germline-derived CDR1 and CDR2 are SGHRS and YFSETQ. V lost 3 bases and J lost 4, with 16 bases in between. The CDR3 is 15 residues long. The chain's CDR3 is CASSSRIGASTEAFF. The CDR3 nucleotides are TGCGCCAGCAGCTCCCGAATCGGGGCGAGCACTGAAGCTTTCTTT.

The sample holds a few counts of this clone. The J gene is TRBJ1-2, the V gene TRBV27; TRBD1 agrees at 8 bases. With V trimmed by 8 bases and J by 8 bases, 13 bases remained unmatched. The CDR3 length is 14 residues. Germline V lookup: CDR1 MNHEY, CDR2 SMNVEV (reference sequence). DNA of the CDR3: TGTGCCAGCCGTCCTATCCCAGGGGGCCGCGGCTACACCTTC. Translation gives CASRPIPGGRGYTF.

The rearrangement links TRBV12-5 to TRBJ1-2, with TRBD1 matching over 10 bases. Germline CDR1 reads LGHNT; CDR2 reads FRNRAP. With V trimmed by 1 base and J by 2 bases, 13 bases remained unmatched. The CDR3 covers 19 residues. The CDR3 DNA follows: TGTGCTAGTGGTTTGGAGTACGGGACAGGGGATAAAATAAACTATGGCTACACCTTC. Encoded protein: CASGLEYGTGDKINYGYTF.

The CDR3 sequence: CASSLELNTEAFF. The CDR3 DNA sequence: TGTGCCAGCAGCTTAGAGCTGAACACTGAAGCTTTCTTT. This chain links TRBV11-1 with TRBJ1-1; D call uncertain. The CDR3 has 13 residues. V dropped 1 base and J dropped 0 bases, with 3 bases sitting between them. CDR1 and CDR2 (germline): SGHAT, FQDESV (reference sequence).

The rearrangement links TRBV15 to TRBJ1-5, with D possibly matching TRBD1 (5 bases). This CDR3 is 16 amino acids long. The ends were cut back, 3 bases at V and 4 bases at J, with 16 bases in the middle. CDR1 is LNHNV and CDR2 is YYDKDF in the germline V gene (reference sequence). CDR3 protein: CATSRTGRSRNQPQHF. CDR3 bases: TGTGCCACCAGCAGGACGGGACGGTCGAGAAATCAGCCCCAGCATTTT.

V gene TRBV5-1 combines with J gene TRBJ2-7; 9 bases line up with TRBD2. The CDR3 runs to 15 residues. Per germline, CDR1 SGHRS and CDR2 YFSETQ. J lost 3 bases, V lost 0 bases, and 4 bases had no gene match. DNA for the CDR3: TGCGCCAGCAGCTTGGAGCTAGCGGGGCACTACGAGCAGTACTTC. This sequence encodes CASSLELAGHYEQYF.

The genes are TRBV25-1 and TRBJ2-3; D tentatively reads TRBD1 or TRBD2 (7 bases each). The germline gives CDR1 MGHDK, CDR2 SYGVNS. This CDR3 has 15 residues. V gave up 6 bases and J gave up 3 bases, with 16 bases separating them. The CDR3 DNA reads as TGTGCCAGCAGGGGAGGGGGCGGTTGGACAGATACGCAGTATTTT. Its translation: CASRGGGGWTDTQYF. Looking up the rest from reference TRBV25-1 and TRBJ2-3 gives the full variable domain: EADIYQTPRYLVIGTGKKITLECSQTMGHDKMYWYQQDPGMELHLIHYSYGVNSTEKGDLSSESTVSRIRTEHFPLTLESARPSHTSQYLCASRGGGGWTDTQYFGPGTRLTVL.

This chain uses TRBV27 with TRBJ2-7, with a weak D call TRBD1 (6 bases). Between the trimmed V and J ends, which lost 6 bases and 3 bases, there was a span of 15 bases. The germline gives CDR1 MNHEY, CDR2 SMNVEV (reference sequence). CDR3 length: 14 amino acids. CDR3 sequence reads: CASSPGQLFYEQYF. As DNA, the CDR3 is TGTGCCAGCAGCCCCGGACAGTTATTCTACGAGCAGTACTTC.